This TCR beta chain originates from a study of T cell responses to AZD1222 COVID-19 vaccine (dated by TCRdb to the early 2020s). In the study overall: AZD1222 recipients with second doses at about 4 weeks or about 12 weeks were pooled, because spike-specific TCR depth and breadth did not differ between schedules. TCR sequencing covered some 250 trial participants: approximately 200 given two doses of AZD1222 and approximately 26 given two doses of MenACWY control vaccine. Trial participants were enrolled by age into subgroups of 18-55, 56-69 and 70-plus years, and around 150, 28 and 57 TCR-sequenced participants, respectively, were included in these subgroups. Study-wide findings and limitations: The whole spike protein was spanned by vaccine-associated CD4 TCRs, and dominant responses were seen in regions 160-218 and 743-854. The 56-69-year group was small, and its depth increase did not reach significance, likely because of low power. Reportedly, close to half of the unique spike-specific TCRs recognized epitopes lying outside the regions that are mutated in the B.1.351 and B.1.1.7 variants. Conclusions about previously exposed vaccinees are limited because only six or seven AZD1222 recipients were SARS-CoV-2 seropositive at baseline. Participants were mostly white British, with more females than males. The authors suggested clonal diversity may have been underestimated. No day 14 peak-response samples were available, so repertoires were characterized only after the peak T cell response. After two AZD1222 doses, spike-specific TCR breadth and depth were significantly higher than at day 0 and than in MenACWY recipients.

Concerning this clone itself: This receptor's antigen is unknown. Base qualities were left out, and no much larger clone turns up one base away.

This specimen's time point label, per the study, means: baseline before first vaccination. Samples from vaccinated people were obtained from the UK trials COV001 and COV002, which included a single-blind randomized controlled phase 2/3 trial of AZD1222 (ChAdOx1 nCoV-19) in healthy adults. For TCRbeta chain sequencing, PBMC samples from trial participants were taken at day 0 and at day 28 after the second dose. The V end gives up 6 bases and the J end 3 bases, leaving 4 bases in the junction not matched to a gene. The cysteine opens and the phenylalanine closes a CDR3 of 13 amino acids. This entry keeps only the CDR3 DNA: 39 bases, framed from base 1. The CDR3 regions of human TCRbeta chains were subjected to immunosequencing. The original pipeline was this. TCRs in the repertoires were compared against a reference library of SARS-CoV-2-specific TCRs that had been generated with the MIRA antigen-specificity platform. Breadth meant the fraction of unique TCRs that were SARS-CoV-2-associated, whereas depth meant the fraction of total T cells that were SARS-CoV-2-associated. Using the MIRA data, every spike-specific TCR was mapped to the spike region that the TCR reacted to and assigned to either a CD4 or a CD8 class. Log10-transformed breadth and depth values were compared by one-way ANOVA with Sidak's multiple comparisons tests. This immuneACCESS table, as held by TCRdb, lists in-frame sequences with V and J called but not all clones. Of the missing ones, under half trace to an unresolved V gene in checked studies; the others have no known cause. The V and J calls and the clone size are those of that table, but D and trimming were determined from the DNA. This sample lists more than 85,000 clones; roughly nine tenths were detected once. 7.5% of the sample is taken by the ten largest.

Source: peripheral blood, taken on day 0 of AZD1222 vaccination. The chain uses TRBV12-3 or TRBV12-4 and TRBJ1-2; 7 bases in the middle match TRBD1. The sequence was obtained from an adult in good health. The CDR3 region: CASSSGTDYGYTF. The DNA reads as follows: TGTGCCAGCAGCTCTGGGACAGACTATGGCTACACCTTC.